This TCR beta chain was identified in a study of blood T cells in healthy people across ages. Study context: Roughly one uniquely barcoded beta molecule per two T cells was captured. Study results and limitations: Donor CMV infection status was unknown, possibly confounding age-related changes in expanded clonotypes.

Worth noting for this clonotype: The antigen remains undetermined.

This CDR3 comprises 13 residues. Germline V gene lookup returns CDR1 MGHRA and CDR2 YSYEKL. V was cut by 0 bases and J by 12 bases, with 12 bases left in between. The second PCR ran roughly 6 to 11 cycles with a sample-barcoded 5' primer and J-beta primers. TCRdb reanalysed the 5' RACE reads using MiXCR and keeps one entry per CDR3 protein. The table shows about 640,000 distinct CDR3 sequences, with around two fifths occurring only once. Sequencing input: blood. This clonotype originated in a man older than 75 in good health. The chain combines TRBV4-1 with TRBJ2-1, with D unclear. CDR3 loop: CASSQDHAMRQFF. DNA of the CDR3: TGCGCCAGCAGCCAAGATCATGCTATGAGGCAGTTCTTC.